This T cell receptor (beta chain) was sequenced in a study of CD8+CD57+ T cells in acquired aplastic anemia. As for this clonotype: Antigen unknown.

Patients chosen for sequencing had shown CD8+CD57+ cell expansion by flow cytometry. General observations from the study: Statistical testing detected no significant gap in CD8+ Simpson's diversity between patients and controls.

Genomic DNA constituted the template upon which TCR beta VDJ and CDR3 profiling was performed. TCRdb processed the reads anew with MiXCR; each CDR3 protein has one entry. Of about 180,000 distinct CDR3 sequences in the sample, 63% were seen once. The sequence derives from a human donor with aplastic anemia. The sample consisted of sorted CD4+, CD8+, or CD8+CD57+ T cells (not recorded which) from PBMCs.

CDR3 region: CASSLVGSGGAFYNEQFF. CDR3 DNA: TGTGCCAGCAGCTTAGTGGGTAGCGGGGGGGCCTTCTACAATGAGCAGTTCTTC. This chain links TRBV7-6 with TRBJ2-1; 11 nucleotides align to TRBD2. Germline V gene lookup returns CDR1 SGHVS and CDR2 FNYEAQ. CDR3 length: 18 residues. V lost 1 base to trimming and J lost 3 bases; unmatched junction nucleotides: 8.